The 2 T cell receptor beta chains given below trace back to one sample, sequenced in a study of T cells in localized non-small cell lung cancer. Sequencing was performed with immunoSEQ multiplex PCR; in TCRdb, only in-frame clones are kept and a portion is missing. This table holds over 4,500 clones, 35% found once. The sequencing used lung tumor tissue, collected before any cancer treatment. The source of these receptors is a male donor at least 60 years old with stage I squamous cell lung carcinoma.

This clone has more than one count but fewer than ten. The chain recombines TRBV11-3 with TRBJ1-2; D might be TRBD1 (6 bases). Per germline, CDR1 SGHNT and CDR2 YENEEA. This CDR3 is 15 amino acids long. Trimming left V 3 bases short and J 7 bases short, with 18 bases between. CDR3 bases: TGTGCCAGCAGCTTGGAGGTTGCGGGGGCTGGTGGCTACACCTTC. Protein sequence: CASSLEVAGAGGYTF.

This chain joins TRBV29-1 and TRBJ1-4; D gene ambiguous. Germline V gives CDR1 SQVTM, CDR2 ANQGSEA. Trimming removed 6 bases at V and 5 bases at J, with 10 bases between. This CDR3 region has 12 residues. This CDR3 reads CSVASGNEKLFF. The CDR3 nucleotides are TGCAGCGTAGCGTCCGGGAATGAAAAACTGTTTTTT.